This passage covers 31 T cell receptor beta chains from one sample sequenced in a study of human T cells and chemical hapten exposure. TCRdb re-analysed the 5' RACE reads in MiXCR, keeping a single row per CDR3 protein. Found here are about 140,000 distinct CDR3 sequences, over 3.5% of them singletons; the top ten hold approximately 1.4%. Researchers extracted total RNA from unfractionated whole blood. The source is a female donor in good health.

The chain joins TRBV27 to TRBJ1-1; no reliable D call. Germline V lookup: CDR1 MNHEY, CDR2 SMNVEV (reference sequence). The germline V and J ends were trimmed by 4 bases and 5 bases, with 11 bases remaining between them. This CDR3 is built from 13 residues. CDR3 sequence: CASSSLGATEAFF. In DNA, the CDR3 is TGTGCCAGCAGTTCCCTCGGCGCTACTGAAGCTTTCTTT.

This clonotype was recorded many times. DNA of the CDR3: TGTGCCAGCAGCTTCTCGACAGGGGGAAGCACAGATACGCAGTATTTT. This sequence encodes CASSFSTGGSTDTQYF. This chain links TRBV11-3 with TRBJ2-3, with 9 bases fitting TRBD1. Unmatched junction bases numbered 4, after V lost 3 bases and J lost 0 bases. CDR3 length: 16 residues. Germline lookup yields CDR1 SGHNT and CDR2 YENEEA.

This clonotype was detected many times. The genes are TRBV6-5 and TRBJ2-1, with TRBD2 matching over 9 bases. Germline V gives CDR1 MNHEY, CDR2 SVGAGI. V was clipped by 6 bases and J by 8 bases; unmatched bases: 11. The CDR3 has 15 amino acids. This CDR3 is CASSQLGGGAYEQFF. Written as DNA, the CDR3 is TGTGCCAGCAGCCAGCTGGGCGGGGGGGCCTATGAGCAGTTCTTC.

This clonotype was counted many times. The gene calls are TRBV12-3 or TRBV12-4 and TRBJ1-5; 9 positions match TRBD1. Trimming at V came to 6 bases and at J to 1 base, leaving 1 base not matched to a gene. The CDR3 has 14 residues. DNA for the CDR3: TGTGCCAGCAGACAGGGGGCAAGCAATCAGCCCCAGCATTTT. This translates into CASRQGASNQPQHF.

Details on this clonotype: The final CDR3 position lacks the conserved phenylalanine or tryptophan, pointing to a likely read error. The DNA is omitted, as the CDR3 cannot be located on it reliably, and the CDR3 follows TCRdb's listing. The V gene is TRBV20-1, the J gene TRBJ2-7; the D call of TRBD1 is as the table states it, not checked on the DNA. The CDR3 region is 17 residues in length, termini included. The germline V gene encodes CDR1 DFQATT and CDR2 SNEGSKA (reference sequence). CDR3: CSVEQGGYRGFVGEQEL.

This clonotype appeared many times. This rearrangement joins TRBV6-1 to TRBJ2-2; D might be TRBD2 (5 bases). The CDR3 runs 16 residues. The V end was cut by 3 bases, the J end by 0 bases, with 11 bases between. CDR1 is MNHNS, CDR2 SASEGT, per germline. CDR3 in amino acids: CASSDLRVSNTGELFF. CDR3 nucleotide sequence: TGTGCCAGCAGTGATTTGAGGGTTTCGAACACCGGGGAGCTGTTTTTT.

The table lists this clonotype with many counts. The chain recombines TRBV2 with TRBJ1-5; D not resolved. In germline, CDR1 is SNHLY, CDR2 FYNNEI. The V gene lost 3 bases and the J gene lost 0 bases, with 30 bases spanning the gap. The CDR3 consists of 22 residues. CDR3 coding DNA: TGTGCCAGCAGTGATTTGGTTTTCGGTGAAGGATTTGAGGAATATAGCAATCAGCCCCAGCATTTT. This encodes CASSDLVFGEGFEEYSNQPQHF.

The chain is built from TRBV2 and TRBJ1-1; 7 nucleotides agree with TRBD1. Germline V lookup: CDR1 SNHLY, CDR2 FYNNEI. Unmatched junction bases numbered 3, after V lost 1 base and J lost 7 bases. The CDR3 extends over 13 amino acids. CDR3 bases: TGTGCCAGCAGTGAAGAATGGGACAGTGAAGCTTTCTTT. Translated: CASSEEWDSEAFF.

This clonotype has at least ten counts. The CDR3 DNA is TGCAGCGTTGAAAGTGTGGATACGCAGTATTTT. It yields the protein CSVESVDTQYF. The chain couples TRBV29-1 to TRBJ2-3; no definite D call. The CDR3 is made up of 11 amino acids. Trimming cost V 2 bases and J 6 bases, with 6 bases left between them. The germline gives CDR1 SQVTM, CDR2 ANQGSEA.

Ten or more counts support this clonotype. This chain links TRBV6-6 with TRBJ1-6, with D possibly being TRBD1 (6 bases). V dropped 0 bases and J dropped 5 bases, with 8 bases sitting between them. Germline assignment: CDR1 MNHNY and CDR2 SVGAGI (reference sequence). This CDR3 comprises 15 residues. The CDR3 nucleotides read TGTGCCAGCAGTTACTCGGGACATGATAATTCACCCCTCCACTTT. This encodes CASSYSGHDNSPLHF.

This clonotype was picked up many times. V usage is TRBV12-3 or TRBV12-4 and J usage is TRBJ1-2; D is uncertain. This CDR3 is built from 12 residues. V was cut by 5 bases and J by 5 bases, with 9 bases left in between. The CDR3 protein is CASSRTYYGYTF. In DNA, the CDR3 is TGTGCCAGCAGTCGAACCTATTATGGCTACACCTTC.

This clonotype was seen repeatedly, ten times or more. J is TRBJ1-1 and V is TRBV29-1; D gene uncertain. The germline CDR1 and CDR2 sequences are SQVTM and ANQGSEA. Deletions cut 6 bases from V and 1 base from J, with 9 bases between. The CDR3 covers 12 residues. The CDR3 region is CSVVPRNTEAFF. CDR3 nucleotides: TGCAGCGTAGTCCCAAGGAACACTGAAGCTTTCTTT.

The chain has TRBV11-2 and TRBJ2-2; 16 bases fit TRBD2. CDR3 length: 17 residues. The trim removed 4 bases at V and 6 bases at J, leaving 5 bases unmatched. CDR1 SGHAT and CDR2 FQNNGV come from the germline V gene. In DNA form, the CDR3 reads TGTGCCAGCAGCTATAAGGGACTAGCGGGGGGGCCCGGGGAGCTGTTTTTT. This codes for CASSYKGLAGGPGELFF.

This clonotype has a count of ten or more. V and J are TRBV6-1 and TRBJ1-5; possibly TRBD1 for D (5 bases). Germline V gene lookup returns CDR1 MNHNS and CDR2 SASEGT. Trimming took off 2 bases at V and 0 bases at J, with 14 bases between the two ends. CDR3 length: 17 amino acids. CDR3 residues: CASSERAGRDSNQPQHF. For the CDR3, the DNA is TGTGCCAGCAGTGAAAGGGCAGGGCGGGATAGCAATCAGCCCCAGCATTTT.

The table lists this clonotype with many counts. The gene calls are TRBV9 and TRBJ2-7, with 14 bases identical to TRBD2. Trimming took 4 bases from V and 2 from J; bases not matched to a gene: 17. CDR3 length: 20 residues. The germline CDR1 and CDR2 sequences are SGDLS and YYNGEE. The CDR3 DNA follows: TGTGCCAGCAGCTATCCTGTCGGACTAGCGGGGGGCCACTTTACCTACGAGCAGTACTTC. Translation: CASSYPVGLAGGHFTYEQYF. The full variable domain, completed using reference TRBV9 and TRBJ2-7, is DSGVTQTPKHLITATGQRVTLRCSPRSGDLSVYWYQQSLDQGLQFLIQYYNGEERAKGNILERFSAQQFPDLHSELNLSSLELGDSALYFCASSYPVGLAGGHFTYEQYFGPGTRLTVT.

In its sample, this clonotype was seen many times. The CDR3 DNA is TGCAGTGCTTGCCTGACCGGACAGACTGGAAACACCATATATTTT. Residues: CSACLTGQTGNTIYF. The chain has TRBV20-1 and TRBJ1-3, with D possibly being TRBD1 (6 bases). Germline values: CDR1 DFQATT, CDR2 SNEGSKA (reference sequence). Trimming removed 5 bases at V and 2 bases at J, with 16 bases between. This CDR3 spans 15 amino acids.

This clonotype was seen at least ten times. The rearrangement links TRBV11-2 to TRBJ1-2; TRBD1 matches 7 bases. Germline V gene sequence: CDR1 SGHAT, CDR2 FQNNGV. There are 14 residues in the CDR3. J gave up 3 bases and V 5 bases, and 6 bases lay outside the gene matches. In nucleotides, the CDR3 is TGTGCCAGCAGCCCGCAGGGGGGATACTATGGCTACACCTTC. Amino acids: CASSPQGGYYGYTF.

The chain has TRBV2 and TRBJ2-3; 12 bases agree with TRBD2. V shed 5 bases, J shed 7 bases, and the junction held 13 bases outside the gene matches. The CDR3 loop spans 17 amino acids. Germline loops: CDR1 SNHLY, CDR2 FYNNEI. The CDR3 DNA is TGTGCCAGCAGTAACGGACTAGCGGGGCCCCGTGTGAATACGCAGTATTTT. It yields the protein CASSNGLAGPRVNTQYF.

This clonotype was detected ten times or more. The chain employs TRBV28 and TRBJ2-7; a possible D gene is TRBD2 (6 bases). The germline gives CDR1 MDHEN, CDR2 SYDVKM. V lost 3 bases and J lost 2, with 8 bases in between. The CDR3 totals 13 residues. The CDR3 DNA follows: TGTGCCAGCAGTTTGGGGGGACCCTACGAGCAGTACTTC. Its translation is CASSLGGPYEQYF.

The sample holds many counts of this clonotype. The CDR3 loop reads CSATRTTGTTQAQFF. CDR3 bases: TGCAGTGCTACGAGAACCACCGGGACTACTCAGGCTCAGTTCTTC. This chain links TRBV20-1 with TRBJ2-1; 7 bases match TRBD2. V trimming: 4 bases; J trimming: 13 bases; junction bases outside the gene matches: 19. Germline lookup yields CDR1 DFQATT and CDR2 SNEGSKA (reference sequence). The CDR3 consists of 15 residues.

In this sample, this clonotype turned up many times. The chain combines TRBV5-4 with TRBJ1-1; possibly TRBD1 for D (6 bases). The V end was cut by 4 bases, the J end by 5 bases, with 12 bases between. The CDR3 contains 13 residues. Germline V gene sequence: CDR1 SGHNT, CDR2 YYREEE (reference sequence). The CDR3 here is CASSPKGGTEAFF. The CDR3 coding sequence is TGTGCCAGCAGCCCCAAGGGGGGAACTGAAGCTTTCTTT.

This clonotype was observed many times. The CDR3 loop is CARSLRDRVDGYTF. The CDR3 nucleotides read TGTGCCAGAAGCCTCCGGGACAGGGTCGATGGCTACACCTTC. The chain links TRBV2 to TRBJ1-2, with TRBD1 identical over 9 bases. V lost 9 bases, J lost 6 bases, and 11 bases stayed unmatched. From germline, CDR1 is SNHLY and CDR2 FYNNEI. There are 14 residues in the CDR3. Looking up the rest from reference TRBV2 and TRBJ1-2 gives the full variable domain: EPEVTQTPSHQVTQMGQEVILRCVPISNHLYFYWYRQILGQKVEFLVSFYNNEISEKSEIFDDQFSVERPDGSNFTLKIRSTKLEDSAMYFCARSLRDRVDGYTFGSGTRLTVV.

This chain links TRBV4-3 with TRBJ2-2, with D perhaps TRBD1 (8 bases). The V end was cut by 1 base, the J end by 1 base, with 16 bases between. The CDR3 is 18 amino acids. In germline, CDR1 is LGHNA, CDR2 YSLEER. CDR3 sequence (DNA): TGCGCCAGCAGCCAAGGGGGAGCGGGACAGGAGAACACCGGGGAGCTGTTTTTT. Translation gives CASSQGGAGQENTGELFF.

This clonotype has ten or more counts. The genes are TRBV20-1 and TRBJ2-1; a possible D gene is TRBD2 (5 bases). Trimming cost V 6 bases and J 0 bases, with 12 bases left between them. In germline, CDR1 is DFQATT, CDR2 SNEGSKA (reference sequence). This CDR3 region has 14 residues. The CDR3 sequence is CSARTGISYNEQFF. CDR3 DNA: TGCAGTGCCCGCACCGGGATCTCCTACAATGAGCAGTTCTTC.

This clonotype was detected ten times or more. The J gene is TRBJ1-6, the V gene TRBV27, with TRBD1 as a possible D gene (5 bases). This CDR3 comprises 15 residues. Germline loops: CDR1 MNHEY, CDR2 SMNVEV (reference sequence). V was clipped by 6 bases and J by 3 bases, with 12 bases between them. The CDR3 loop reads CASRPAGHYNSPLHF. The CDR3 region has the DNA TGTGCCAGCAGACCCGCCGGACACTATAATTCACCCCTCCACTTT.

The chain is built from TRBV7-8 and TRBJ2-1, with D perhaps matching TRBD2 (5 bases). Germline CDR1 and CDR2: SGHVS and FQNEAQ. This CDR3 is built from 14 residues. Trimming left V 5 bases short and J 6 bases short, with 14 bases between. Here the CDR3 reads CASSPGVLFNEQFF. CDR3 bases: TGTGCCAGCAGCCCCGGGGTCCTTTTCAATGAGCAGTTCTTC.

The sample holds many counts of this clonotype. The chain recombines TRBV6-5 with TRBJ2-5; 8 bases align to TRBD2. The CDR3 spans 16 residues. J was trimmed by 2 bases and V by 4 bases; bases with no gene match: 9. CDR1 is MNHEY and CDR2 is SVGAGI in the germline V gene. As DNA, the CDR3 is TGTGCCAGCAGTTCCCTGGGGGCTAGCGGGCAAGAGACCCAGTACTTC. Amino acid sequence: CASSSLGASGQETQYF.

The chain couples TRBV6-5 to TRBJ1-5; TRBD1 might be the D (5 bases). V lost 5 bases and J lost 10, with 12 bases in between. Germline values: CDR1 MNHEY, CDR2 SVGAGI. The CDR3 consists of 12 residues. The CDR3 sequence: CASSIRGGPQHF. CDR3 nucleotides: TGTGCCAGCAGTATACGCGGGGGTCCCCAGCATTTT.

In its sample, this clonotype was seen many times. This sequence joins TRBV20-1 and TRBJ1-4; 8 bases agree with TRBD1. With 2 bases clipped from V and 7 bases from J, the junction kept 0 bases outside the gene matches. The CDR3 is 12 amino acids. Germline CDR1 reads DFQATT; CDR2 reads SNEGSKA (reference sequence). The DNA of the CDR3 is TGCAGTGCTAGACAGGGGGCTGAAAAACTGTTTTTT. Residues: CSARQGAEKLFF.

This clonotype was seen repeatedly, ten times or more. V gene TRBV18 combines with J gene TRBJ1-2; 9 positions agree with TRBD1. CDR1 is KGHSH, CDR2 LQKENI, per germline. This CDR3 is 17 amino acids long. Trimming took 3 bases from V and 3 from J; bases not matched to a gene: 11. CDR3 nucleotide sequence: TGTGCCAGCTCACCCGCCGGGACAGGGCCAGGGGACTATGGCTACACCTTC. It yields the protein CASSPAGTGPGDYGYTF.

This clonotype was picked up many times. The chain combines TRBV7-9 with TRBJ2-6; D gene unclear. CDR1 and CDR2 from the germline V gene are SEHNR and FQNEAQ (reference sequence). The V gene lost 7 bases and the J gene lost 0 bases, with 19 bases spanning the gap. The CDR3 loop spans 18 amino acids. The CDR3 DNA is TGTGCCAGCATATCAAAATCTAACCCACGCTCTGGGGCCAACGTCCTGACTTTC. Translation: CASISKSNPRSGANVLTF.